This TCR beta chain was captured in a study of blood T cell repertoires in COVID-19. Produced via immunoSEQ multiplex PCR; TCRdb's table is partial and in-frame only. The sample shows about 200,000 clones, 75% to 90% of them seen only once. This clone was seen more than once but under ten times. Germline lookup yields CDR1 MNHEY and CDR2 SMNVEV (reference sequence). The CDR3 is 15 amino acids. Trimming pared 3 bases from V and 5 bases from J, leaving 16 bases between. The receptor's source is a human donor in a cohort sampled during active COVID-19. The rearrangement uses TRBV27 and TRBJ2-5; the D gene is possibly TRBD1 (6 bases). Sequenced sample: peripheral blood. As DNA, the CDR3 is TGTGCCAGCAGTTTCTCGCCAGGGGTCTTTGAGACCCAGTACTTC. It yields the protein CASSFSPGVFETQYF.